This T cell receptor beta chain originates from a study of cytomegalovirus exposure and HLA in healthy donors. The study's findings and limits: As a later analysis showed, a missense DCLRE1C variant was linked to trimming of TCR beta V- and J-genes. According to the study, roughly 160 TCR beta chains were cytomegalovirus-associated. Reports indicate that TCR beta sequences accurately predicted the HLA-A and HLA-B alleles of most subjects. The number of N-insertions in an Asian-associated ancestry cluster was reportedly below the roughly 620-donor mean in a later analysis.

As concerns this clone: Its target is not known.

The primer mix had 60 Vbeta and 13 Jbeta primers. TCRdb keeps only in-frame clones here, not all; method: immunoSEQ multiplex PCR. The sample lists 200,000 to 250,000 clones, 82% occurring once. The sequencing input was PBMCs. This TCR derives from a woman in her thirties or forties in good health and CMV-seropositive.

The CDR3 nucleotides are TGTGCCAGCAGCGGAGAGGTAGCGGGTGGTGAGCAGTACTTC. Translation gives CASSGEVAGGEQYF. This chain links TRBV9 with TRBJ2-7; 7 nucleotides align to TRBD2. CDR3 size: 14 residues. Germline V gene lookup returns CDR1 SGDLS and CDR2 YYNGEE. V gave up 3 bases and J gave up 7 bases; unmatched junction bases: 10.